There are a few counts of the clone carrying this TCR beta chain. What it binds is not known. These data belong to a study of beta chain features in type 1 diabetes. Germline CDR1 MNHNS, CDR2 SASEGT. V was cut by 5 bases and J by 2 bases, with 8 bases left in between. The CDR3 sequence is 13 residues long. Each sorted population was over 95% pure. All of the isolated RNA was reverse transcribed, so expressed TCRB transcripts were sequenced. Profiling relied on immunoSEQ multiplex PCR, and the TCRdb table lists in-frame clones only, not all of them. The sample shows hundreds of thousands of clones, about an eighth of them seen only once. Study-wide findings and caveats: In all four CD4+ subsets, TCRB CDR3 length was significantly, moderately reduced in type 1 diabetes. Healthy donors had naive, central memory and Treg TCRB repertoires that appeared less similar than those seen among patients.

The chain links TRBV6-1 to TRBJ2-3; tentative D call: TRBD1 (6 bases). This clonotype originated in a man younger than 35 with type 1 diabetes. Sequenced material: naive CD4+ T cells from blood. DNA for the CDR3: TGTGCCAGCAGTACAGGGAACACAGATACGCAGTATTTT. This translates into CASSTGNTDTQYF.